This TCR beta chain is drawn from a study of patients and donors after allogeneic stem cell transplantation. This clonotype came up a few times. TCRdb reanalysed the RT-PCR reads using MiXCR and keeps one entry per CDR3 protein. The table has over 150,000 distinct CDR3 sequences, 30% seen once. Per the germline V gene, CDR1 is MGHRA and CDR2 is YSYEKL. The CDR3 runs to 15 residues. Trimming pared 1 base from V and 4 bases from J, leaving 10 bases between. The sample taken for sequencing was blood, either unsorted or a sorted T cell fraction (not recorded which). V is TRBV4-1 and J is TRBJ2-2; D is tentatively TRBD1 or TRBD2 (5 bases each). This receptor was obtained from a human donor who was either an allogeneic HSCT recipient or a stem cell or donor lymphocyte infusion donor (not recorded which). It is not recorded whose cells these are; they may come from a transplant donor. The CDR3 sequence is CASSQGDRSTGELFF. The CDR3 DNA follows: TGCGCCAGCAGCCAAGGGGACCGGAGCACCGGGGAGCTGTTTTTT.